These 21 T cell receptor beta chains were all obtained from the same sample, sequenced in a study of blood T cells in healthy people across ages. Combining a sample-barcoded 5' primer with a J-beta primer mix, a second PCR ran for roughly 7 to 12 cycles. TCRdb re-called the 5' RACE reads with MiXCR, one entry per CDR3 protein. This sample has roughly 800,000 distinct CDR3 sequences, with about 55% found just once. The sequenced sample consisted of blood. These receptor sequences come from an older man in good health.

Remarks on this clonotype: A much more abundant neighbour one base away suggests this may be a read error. CDR3 amino acids: CASSSEKGVNEQFF. The CDR3 DNA follows: TGTGCCAGCAGCTCGGAGAAGGGGGTCAATGAGCAGTTCTTC. The J gene is TRBJ2-1, the V gene TRBV7-9; perhaps TRBD1 as D (6 bases). Trimming stripped 4 bases from V and 6 bases from J, with 13 bases between. Germline V lookup: CDR1 SEHNR, CDR2 FQNEAQ (reference sequence). This CDR3 is built from 14 residues.

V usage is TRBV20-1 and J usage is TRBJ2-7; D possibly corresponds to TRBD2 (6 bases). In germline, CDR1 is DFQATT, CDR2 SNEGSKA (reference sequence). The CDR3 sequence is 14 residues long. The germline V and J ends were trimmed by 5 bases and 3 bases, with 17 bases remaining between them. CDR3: CSAVIGSSSYEQYF. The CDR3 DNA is TGCAGTGCTGTCATCGGGAGTTCCAGCTACGAGCAGTACTTC.

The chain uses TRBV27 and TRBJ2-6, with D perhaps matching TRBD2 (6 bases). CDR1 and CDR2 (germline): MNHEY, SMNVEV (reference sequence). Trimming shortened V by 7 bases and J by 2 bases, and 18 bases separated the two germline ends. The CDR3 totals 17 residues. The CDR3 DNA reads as TGTGCCAGCACCCAAATCAAGGGAGGTACTGGGGCCAACGTCCTGACTTTC. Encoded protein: CASTQIKGGTGANVLTF.

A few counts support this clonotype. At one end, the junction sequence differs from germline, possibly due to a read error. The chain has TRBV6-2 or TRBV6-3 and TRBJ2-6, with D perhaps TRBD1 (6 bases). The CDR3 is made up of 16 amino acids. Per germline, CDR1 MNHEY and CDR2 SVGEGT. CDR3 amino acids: CASSSTDSAGANVLTF. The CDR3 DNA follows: TGTGCCAGCAGTTCCACGGACAGCGCTGGGGCCAATGTCCTGACTTTC.

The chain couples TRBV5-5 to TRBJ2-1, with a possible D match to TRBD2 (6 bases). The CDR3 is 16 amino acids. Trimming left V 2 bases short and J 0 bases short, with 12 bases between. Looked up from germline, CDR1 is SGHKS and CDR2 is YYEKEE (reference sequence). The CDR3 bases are TGTGCCAGCAGCTTATGGCGGGACGGCTCCTACAATGAGCAGTTCTTC. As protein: CASSLWRDGSYNEQFF.

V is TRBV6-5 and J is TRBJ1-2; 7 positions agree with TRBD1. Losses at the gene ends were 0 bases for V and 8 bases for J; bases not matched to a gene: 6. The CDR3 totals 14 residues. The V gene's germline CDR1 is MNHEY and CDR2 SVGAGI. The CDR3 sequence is CASSYSDRVNGYTF. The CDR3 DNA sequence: TGTGCCAGCAGTTACTCAGACAGGGTAAACGGCTACACCTTC.

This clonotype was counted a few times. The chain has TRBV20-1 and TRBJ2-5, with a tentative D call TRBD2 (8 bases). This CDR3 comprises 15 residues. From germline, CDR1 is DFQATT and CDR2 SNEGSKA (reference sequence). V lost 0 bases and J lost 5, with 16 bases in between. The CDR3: CSARDPGGGAETQYF. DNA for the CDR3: TGCAGTGCTAGAGATCCGGGAGGGGGCGCGGAGACCCAGTACTTC.

In nucleotides, the CDR3 is TGCAGTGCTAGACCCTCTGGGGCCAACGTCCTGACTTTC. This gives the protein CSARPSGANVLTF. The V and J genes are TRBV20-1 and TRBJ2-6; D ambiguous. V was shortened by 2 bases and J by 0 bases, with 2 bases between the two germline ends. CDR1 is DFQATT, CDR2 SNEGSKA, per germline (reference sequence). The CDR3 extends over 13 amino acids.

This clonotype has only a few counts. The CDR3 protein is CASSQDIRFDSLTDTQYF. In nucleotides, the CDR3 is TGTGCCAGCAGCCAAGATATAAGGTTTGATAGTCTTACAGATACGCAGTATTTT. The chain carries TRBV4-2 and TRBJ2-3; no clear D gene. Germline-derived CDR1 and CDR2 are LGHNA and YNFKEQ. The ends were cut back, 0 bases at V and 3 bases at J, with 19 bases in the middle. The CDR3 length is 18 residues.

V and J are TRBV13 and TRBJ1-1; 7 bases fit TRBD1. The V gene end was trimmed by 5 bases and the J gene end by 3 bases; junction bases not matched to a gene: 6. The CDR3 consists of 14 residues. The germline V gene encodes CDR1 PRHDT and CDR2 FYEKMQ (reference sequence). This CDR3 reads CASSLTGRYTEAFF. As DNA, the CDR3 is TGTGCCAGCAGCCTGACAGGGAGGTACACTGAAGCTTTCTTT.

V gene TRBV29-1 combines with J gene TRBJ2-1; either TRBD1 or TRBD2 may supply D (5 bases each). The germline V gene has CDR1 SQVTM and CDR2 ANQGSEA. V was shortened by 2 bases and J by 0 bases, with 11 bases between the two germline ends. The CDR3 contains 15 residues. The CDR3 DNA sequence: TGCAGCGTTGAAAGGCCAGGGAGCTCCTACAATGAGCAGTTCTTC. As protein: CSVERPGSSYNEQFF.

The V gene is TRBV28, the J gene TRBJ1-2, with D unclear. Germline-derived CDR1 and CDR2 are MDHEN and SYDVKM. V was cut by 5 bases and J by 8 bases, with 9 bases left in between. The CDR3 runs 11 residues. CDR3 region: CASSLEMGYTF. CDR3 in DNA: TGTGCCAGCAGTCTGGAAATGGGCTACACCTTC.

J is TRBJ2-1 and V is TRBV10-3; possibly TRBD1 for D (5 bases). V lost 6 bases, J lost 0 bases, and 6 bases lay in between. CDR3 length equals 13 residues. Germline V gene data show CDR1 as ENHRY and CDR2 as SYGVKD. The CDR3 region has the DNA TGTGCCATCAGGACAGACTCCTACAATGAGCAGTTCTTC. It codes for CAIRTDSYNEQFF.

CDR3 nucleotides: TGTGCCAGCAGTGAACAGGTGTTTAGGGAGACCCAGTACTTC. It specifies CASSEQVFRETQYF. The rearrangement joins TRBV25-1 to TRBJ2-5; D gene unclear. This CDR3 has 14 residues. Deletions cut 2 bases from V and 5 bases from J, with 12 bases between. Per the germline V gene, CDR1 is MGHDK and CDR2 is SYGVNS.

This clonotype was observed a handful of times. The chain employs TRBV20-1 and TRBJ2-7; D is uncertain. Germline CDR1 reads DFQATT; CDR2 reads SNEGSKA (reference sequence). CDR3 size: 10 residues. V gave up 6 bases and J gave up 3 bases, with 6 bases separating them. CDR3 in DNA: TGCAGTGCGCTAAGCTACGAGCAGTACTTC. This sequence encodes CSALSYEQYF.

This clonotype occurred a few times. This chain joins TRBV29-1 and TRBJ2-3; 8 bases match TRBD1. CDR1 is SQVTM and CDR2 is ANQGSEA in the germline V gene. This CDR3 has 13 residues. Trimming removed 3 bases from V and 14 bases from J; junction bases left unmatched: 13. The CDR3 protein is CSVDRTGFCDAYF. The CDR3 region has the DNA TGCAGCGTTGACAGGACAGGGTTTTGTGACGCGTATTTT.

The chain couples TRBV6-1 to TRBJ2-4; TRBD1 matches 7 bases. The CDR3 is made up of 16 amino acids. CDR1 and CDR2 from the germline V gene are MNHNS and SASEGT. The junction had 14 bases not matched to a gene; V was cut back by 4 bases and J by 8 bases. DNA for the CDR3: TGTGCCAGCAGTGCTAAGACAGGGCGATGGGGTGACATTCAGTACTTC. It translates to CASSAKTGRWGDIQYF.

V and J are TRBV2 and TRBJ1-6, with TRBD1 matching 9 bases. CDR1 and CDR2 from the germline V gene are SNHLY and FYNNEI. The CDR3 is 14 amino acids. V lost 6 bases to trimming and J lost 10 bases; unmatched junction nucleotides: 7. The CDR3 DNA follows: TGTGCCAGCAGGATACAGGGGGCACGGTCACCCCTCCACTTT. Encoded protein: CASRIQGARSPLHF.

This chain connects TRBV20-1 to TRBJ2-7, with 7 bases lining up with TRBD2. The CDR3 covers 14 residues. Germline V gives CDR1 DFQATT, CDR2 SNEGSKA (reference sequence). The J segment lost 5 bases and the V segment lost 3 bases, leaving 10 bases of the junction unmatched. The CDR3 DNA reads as TGCAGTGCTAGTCTCGCAGGCGGGAGTAACGAGCAGTACTTC. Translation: CSASLAGGSNEQYF.

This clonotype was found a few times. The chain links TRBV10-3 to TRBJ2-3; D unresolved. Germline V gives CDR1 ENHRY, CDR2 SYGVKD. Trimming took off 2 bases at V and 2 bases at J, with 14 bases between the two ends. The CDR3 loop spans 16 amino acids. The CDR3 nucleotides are TGTGCCATCAGTGAGGGCGCAGGCCTCTACACAGATACGCAGTATTTT. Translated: CAISEGAGLYTDTQYF.

The CDR3 sequence is CAIRDLDRNTEAFF. In DNA, the CDR3 is TGTGCCATCAGAGACCTGGACAGGAACACTGAAGCTTTCTTT. V and J are TRBV10-3 and TRBJ1-1; the D gene is possibly TRBD1 (6 bases). With 6 bases removed from V and 1 base from J, the gap between germline ends came to 12 bases. Germline V gives CDR1 ENHRY, CDR2 SYGVKD. The CDR3 spans 14 residues.